This T cell receptor beta chain derives from a study of shared clonotypes between healthy human individuals. Measured with immunoSEQ multiplex PCR; TCRdb has only the in-frame clones, and not every one. This table has around 650,000 clones, about 96% appearing once. Only one count was recorded for this clone. This CDR3 is 16 amino acids long. Looked up from germline, CDR1 is MNHEY and CDR2 is SVGAGI. V was shortened by 0 bases and J by 4 bases, with 12 bases between the two germline ends. Naive CD8 cells lacked CD45RO and underwent positive selection for CCR7, leaving out terminally differentiated effector memory CD45RA+ cells.

The sequencing sample was made of naive CD8+ T cells sorted from blood. The receptor was derived from a woman under 40 in good health. The V gene is TRBV6-5, the J gene TRBJ1-4; tentatively, D is TRBD1 (5 bases). CDR3 nucleotide sequence: TGTGCCAGCAGTTACTCGAGTTCAGGGTATAATGAAAAACTGTTTTTT. Protein product: CASSYSSSGYNEKLFF.